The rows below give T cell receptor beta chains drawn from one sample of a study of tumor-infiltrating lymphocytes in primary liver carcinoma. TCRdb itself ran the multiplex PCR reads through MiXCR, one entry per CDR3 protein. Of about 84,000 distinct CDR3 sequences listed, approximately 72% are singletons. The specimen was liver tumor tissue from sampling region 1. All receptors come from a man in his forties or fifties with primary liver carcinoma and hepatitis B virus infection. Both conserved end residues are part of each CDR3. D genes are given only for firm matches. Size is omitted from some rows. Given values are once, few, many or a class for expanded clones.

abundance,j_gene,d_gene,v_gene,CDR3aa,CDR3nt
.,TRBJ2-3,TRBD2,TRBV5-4,CAGSSRTSGSTDTQYF,TGTGCCGGCAGCTCTCGGACTAGCGGTAGCACAGATACGCAGTATTTT
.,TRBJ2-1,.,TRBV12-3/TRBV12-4,CASSSVNRDRPYNEQFF,TGTGCCAGCAGTTCGGTAAATCGGGATAGGCCCTACAATGAGCAGTTCTTC
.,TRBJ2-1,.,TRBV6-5,CASSMTCNNEQFF,TGTGCCAGCAGCATGACATGCAACAATGAGCAGTTCTTC
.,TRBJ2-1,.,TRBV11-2,CGTSLVLAGEQFF,TGTGGCACCAGCTTAGTACTAGCAGGGGAGCAGTTCTTT
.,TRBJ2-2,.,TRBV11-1,CDSSLPAGGELFF,TGTGACAGTAGCTTACCAGCCGGCGGGGAGCTGTTTTTT
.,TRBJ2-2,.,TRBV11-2,CASRLVGRGTGELFF,TGTGCCAGCAGGTTGGTCGGGCGGGGCACCGGGGAGCTGTTTTTT
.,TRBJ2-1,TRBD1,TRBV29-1,CSAVSGTVNNEQFF,TGCAGTGCCGTCTCCGGGACAGTCAATAATGAGCAGTTCTTC
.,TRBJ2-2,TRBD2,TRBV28,CAGSLGLAGRGTGELFF,TGTGCCGGCAGTTTGGGGCTAGCGGGCCGTGGGACCGGGGAGCTGTTTTTT
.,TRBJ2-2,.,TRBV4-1,CASSPDMGNAGELFF,TGTGCCAGCAGCCCGGACATGGGGAATGCCGGGGAGCTGTTTTTT
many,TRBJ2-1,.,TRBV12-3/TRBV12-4,CASTGTYNEQFF,TGTGCCAGCACAGGGACTTACAATGAGCAGTTCTTC
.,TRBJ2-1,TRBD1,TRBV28,CASSLLTGGSNEQFF,TGTGCCAGCAGTTTATTGACAGGGGGGAGTAATGAGCAGTTCTTC
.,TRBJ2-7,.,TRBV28,CASSSQMFSRRFEQYF,TGTGCCAGTAGTTCCCAAATGTTCTCCCGAAGGTTCGAGCAGTACTTC
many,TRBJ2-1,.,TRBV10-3,CAITDGGPSYNEQFF,TGTGCCATCACGGACGGGGGGCCCTCCTACAATGAGCAGTTCTTC
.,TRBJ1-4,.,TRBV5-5,CASIMVGGEKLFF,TGTGCCAGCATCATGGTTGGGGGCGAAAAACTGTTTTTT
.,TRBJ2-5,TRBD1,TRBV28,CASRPPGQPYEHYF,TGTGCCAGTAGACCCCCGGGACAGCCCTACGAGCACTACTTC
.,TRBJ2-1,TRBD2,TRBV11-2,CVSSAAGNRNGQFF,TGTGTCAGCAGCGCAGCGGGAAATCGCAATGGACAGTTCTTC
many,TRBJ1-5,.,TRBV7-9,CASSLDPGYSNQPQHF,TGTGCCAGCAGCTTAGACCCCGGTTATAGCAATCAGCCCCAGCATTTT
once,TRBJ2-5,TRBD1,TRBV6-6,CVSSSGQREETQYF,TGTGTCAGCAGTTCGGGACAGAGGGAAGAGACCCAGTACTTC
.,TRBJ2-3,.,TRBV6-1,CASRVTRYTQYF,TGTGCCAGCAGGGTTACCAGATATACGCAGTATTTT
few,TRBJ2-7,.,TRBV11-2,CTSSSSLAYEQYF,TGTACCAGCAGCTCGAGTCTAGCGTACGAGCAGTACTTC
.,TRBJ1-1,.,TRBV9,CVSSAGSETGAFF,TGTGTCAGCAGTGCCGGTTCCGAAACGGGAGCTTTCTTT
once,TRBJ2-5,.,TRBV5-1,CASSPGESRETQYF,TGCGCCAGCAGCCCGGGAGAGTCTAGGGAGACCCAGTACTTC
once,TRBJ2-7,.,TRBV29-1,CSVERREQYF,TGCAGCGTTGAGCGACGGGAGCAGTACTTC
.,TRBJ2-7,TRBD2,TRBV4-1,CTSSRSFGGVDEHYF,TGCACCAGCAGCCGGTCGTTCGGGGGGGTTGACGAGCACTACTTC
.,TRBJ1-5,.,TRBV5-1,CTSSLAVDSNQPQHF,TGCACCAGTAGCTTGGCCGTGGACAGCAATCAGCCCCAGCATTTT
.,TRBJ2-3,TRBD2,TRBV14,CPSSPDVAGVSIDTQYF,TGTCCCAGCAGCCCAGATGTAGCGGGAGTGAGTATAGATACGCAGTATTTT
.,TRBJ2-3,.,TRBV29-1,CIRCPGGTDTQYF,TGCATCCGATGTCCTGGGGGCACAGATACGCAGTATTTT
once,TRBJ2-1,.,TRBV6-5,CASAPRGRLGYNEQFF,TGTGCCAGCGCCCCGCGGGGAAGGCTAGGGTACAATGAGCAGTTCTTC
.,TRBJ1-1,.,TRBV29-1,CSVESGTEAFF,TGCAGCGTTGAATCAGGGACAGAAGCTTTCTTT
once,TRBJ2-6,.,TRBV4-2,CASSQEIGMPPGANLLTF,TGTGCCAGCAGCCAAGAAATCGGTATGCCGCCTGGGGCCAACCTCCTGACTTTC
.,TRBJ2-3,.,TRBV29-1,CSVAAGTGLDSPYF,.
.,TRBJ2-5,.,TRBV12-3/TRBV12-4,CASSLMTGVEARYF,TGTGCCAGCAGTCTTATGACAGGCGTGGAGGCCCGGTACTTC
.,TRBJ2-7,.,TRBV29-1,CRVRGGGDEQYF,TGCAGGGTCCGAGGGGGCGGGGATGAGCAGTACTTC